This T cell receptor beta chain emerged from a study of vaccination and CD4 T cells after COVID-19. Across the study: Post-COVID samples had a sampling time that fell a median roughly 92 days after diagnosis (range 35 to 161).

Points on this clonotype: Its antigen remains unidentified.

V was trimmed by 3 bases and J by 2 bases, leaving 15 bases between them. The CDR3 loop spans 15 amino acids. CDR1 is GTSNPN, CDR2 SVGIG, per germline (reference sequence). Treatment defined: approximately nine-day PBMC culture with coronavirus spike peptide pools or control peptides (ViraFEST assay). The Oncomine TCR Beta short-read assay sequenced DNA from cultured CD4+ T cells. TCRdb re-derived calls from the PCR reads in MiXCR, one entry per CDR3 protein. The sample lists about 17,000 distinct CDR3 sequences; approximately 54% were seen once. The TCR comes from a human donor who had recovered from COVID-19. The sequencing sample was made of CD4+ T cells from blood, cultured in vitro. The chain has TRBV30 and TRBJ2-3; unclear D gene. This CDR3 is CAWRLPALNTDTQYF. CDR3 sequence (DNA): TGTGCCTGGAGACTACCGGCACTAAACACAGATACGCAGTATTTT.